This TCR beta chain was found in a study of cytotoxic CD8 clonotypes in ibrutinib-treated CLL. About the research overall: Responses: roughly 24 partial, 2 complete; after median roughly 5.5 years, about 14 stayed remitted, 12 progressed. Response specimens were obtained following a median treatment duration of approximately 13 months, with a range of 6 to 36.

Regarding this clone: Its cognate antigen is unknown.

Study-level results: Before falling back toward baseline at progression, clonality had risen at the time of ibrutinib response.

Generated by immunoSEQ multiplex PCR, the TCRdb table keeps only in-frame clones and is missing some. The sample yields about 140,000 clones, about 91% seen once. V was clipped by 2 bases and J by 0 bases, with 13 bases between them. The CDR3 length is 16 residues. CDR1 SEHNR and CDR2 FQNEAQ come from the germline V gene (reference sequence). The TCR was taken from a human donor with chronic lymphocytic leukemia. This rearrangement joins TRBV7-9 to TRBJ2-5; the D gene is possibly TRBD1 (6 bases). Specimen: PBMCs, collected after 12 months of ibrutinib treatment. The CDR3 DNA sequence: TGTGCCAGCAGCTTAAGGACAGATTGGTACCAAGAGACCCAGTACTTC. Its translation is CASSLRTDWYQETQYF.